This is a list of T cell receptor beta chains from one sample in a study of blood T cell repertoires in COVID-19. Libraries were prepared by immunoSEQ multiplex PCR; TCRdb keeps only in-frame clonotypes and omits some of them. The sample lists about 200,000 clones, approximately 82% occurring once. Sequenced: peripheral blood. These receptors came from a human donor with acute or convalescent COVID-19. The donor label of this sample is uncertain. The CDR3 runs from the conserved cysteine through the conserved F or W. The D gene is left open where the match is weak. Where a row states a size, it is once, few, many or the class of an expanded clone; other rows omit it.

size	D	V	J	CDR3	DNA
NA	NA	TRBV27	TRBJ1-1	CASSRQGNTEAFF	TGTGCCAGCAGTCGGCAGGGGAACACTGAAGCTTTCTTT
NA	NA	TRBV7-8	TRBJ1-1	CASSLTVNTEAFF	TGTGCCAGCAGCTTAACGGTGAACACTGAAGCTTTCTTT
NA	TRBD2	TRBV7-2	TRBJ2-1	CASSLRGTSANEQFF	TGTGCCAGCAGCTTAAGAGGGACTAGCGCCAATGAGCAGTTCTTC
NA	NA	TRBV28	TRBJ2-3	CASSEGQPDTQYF	TGTGCCAGCAGTGAGGGACAACCAGATACGCAGTATTTT
NA	NA	TRBV7-6	TRBJ2-1	CASSWNPGTYNEQFF	TGTGCCAGCAGCTGGAACCCGGGGACCTACAATGAGCAGTTCTTC
NA	NA	TRBV5-1	TRBJ1-2	CASSLDRENYGYTF	TGCGCCAGCAGCTTGGACAGGGAGAACTATGGCTACACCTTC
NA	NA	TRBV5-4	TRBJ2-7	CASSRESKREQYF	TGTGCCAGCAGCCGTGAATCCAAGCGAGAGCAGTACTTC
NA	TRBD1	TRBV11-3	TRBJ2-3	CASSLGTAITDTQYF	TGTGCCAGCAGCCTTGGGACAGCAATCACAGATACGCAGTATTTT
NA	TRBD1	TRBV6-5	TRBJ1-2	CASSAIRGYGYTF	TGTGCCAGCAGCGCAATCAGGGGGTATGGCTACACCTTC
NA	NA	TRBV6-6	TRBJ2-1	CASSYPASSSYNEQFF	TGTGCCAGCAGTTACCCAGCTTCTAGCTCCTACAATGAGCAGTTCTTC
NA	TRBD1	TRBV30	TRBJ1-1	CAWSFLQGAHKAFF	TGTGCCTGGAGTTTCTTACAGGGGGCGCATAAAGCTTTCTTT
NA	TRBD2	TRBV5-4	TRBJ2-2	CASSSRTSGTRFTGELFF	TGTGCCAGCAGCTCTCGGACTAGCGGGACGCGTTTTACCGGGGAGCTGTTTTTT
NA	NA	TRBV6-5	TRBJ1-2	CASRSTGTTYYTF	TGTGCCAGCAGATCCACCGGGACAACATACTACACCTTC
NA	NA	TRBV5-1	TRBJ1-1	CASSLLAVNTEAFF	TGCGCCAGCAGCTTGTTAGCAGTAAACACTGAAGCTTTCTTT
few	TRBD1	TRBV30	TRBJ1-1	CAWTEGGQRSTEAFF	TGTGCCTGGACCGAAGGGGGCCAGCGAAGCACTGAAGCTTTCTTT
NA	NA	TRBV7-2	TRBJ2-1	CASSLSSSNNEQFF	TGTGCCAGCAGCTTAAGCTCGTCTAACAATGAGCAGTTCTTC
NA	TRBD2	TRBV3-1/TRBV3-2	TRBJ2-1	CASSGGTSVYNEQFF	TGTGCCAGCAGCGGGGGGACTAGCGTGTACAATGAGCAGTTCTTC
NA	NA	TRBV18	TRBJ1-2	CASSPADNYGYTF	TGTGCCAGCTCACCCGCAGATAACTATGGCTACACCTTC
NA	TRBD1	TRBV2	TRBJ2-4	CASSEASTGGVRF	TGTGCCAGCAGTGAGGCGAGTACAGGGGGCGTTCGCTTC
once	TRBD1	TRBV19	TRBJ1-5	CASRTTGRGQGGNQPQHF	TGTGCCAGTCGGACTACCGGGAGGGGACAGGGGGGCAATCAGCCCCAGCATTTT
NA	NA	TRBV19	TRBJ2-2	CASRGRENTGELFF	TGTGCCAGCAGAGGCAGGGAGAACACCGGGGAGCTGTTTTTT
NA	TRBD1	TRBV19	TRBJ1-2	CASTRTGANYGYTF	TGTGCCAGTACTCGGACAGGCGCTAACTATGGCTACACCTTC
NA	TRBD1	TRBV4-3	TRBJ1-4	CASSQGDRATNEKLFF	TGCGCCAGCAGCCAAGGGGACAGAGCAACTAATGAAAAACTGTTTTTT
few	TRBD1	TRBV9	TRBJ2-3	CASSVAGQGDTQYF	TGTGCCAGCAGCGTAGCTGGACAGGGGGATACGCAGTATTTT
NA	TRBD2	TRBV19	TRBJ2-1	CASSASGRRYSYNEQFF	TGTGCCAGTAGTGCTAGCGGGAGACGGTACTCCTACAATGAGCAGTTCTTC
NA	NA	TRBV9	TRBJ2-1	CASGPGGGNEQFF	TGTGCCAGCGGTCCCGGCGGAGGCAATGAGCAGTTCTTC
few	NA	TRBV5-1	TRBJ2-3	CASSPRLDTQYF	TGCGCCAGCAGTCCCCGGTTGGATACGCAGTATTTT
NA	NA	TRBV2	TRBJ2-7	CASSDESYEQYF	TGTGCCAGCAGTGACGAGTCCTACGAGCAGTACTTC
NA	TRBD1	TRBV6-5	TRBJ2-2	CASSYPGTENTGELFF	TGTGCCAGCAGTTACCCCGGGACAGAGAACACCGGGGAGCTGTTTTTT
once	TRBD1	TRBV5-8	TRBJ1-5	CASSVGTGDNQPQHF	TGTGCCAGCAGCGTGGGGACAGGGGACAATCAGCCCCAGCATTTT
NA	NA	TRBV9	TRBJ2-2	CASSVEMVMRTGELFF	TGTGCCAGCAGCGTAGAAATGGTGATGAGGACCGGGGAGCTGTTTTTT
NA	TRBD2	TRBV4-2	TRBJ2-1	CASSQTSGNEQFF	TGTGCCAGCAGCCAGACTAGCGGGAATGAGCAGTTCTTC
NA	TRBD1	TRBV5-1	TRBJ2-2	CASSSADREDTGELFF	TGCGCCAGCAGCTCGGCGGACAGGGAGGACACCGGGGAGCTGTTTTTT
NA	TRBD1	TRBV18	TRBJ1-5	CASSLGQGGNQPQHF	TGTGCCAGCTCACTAGGACAGGGAGGCAATCAGCCCCAGCATTTT
once	NA	TRBV19	TRBJ2-7	CASSNRQRSYEQYF	TGTGCCAGTAGTAACAGACAGCGTTCCTACGAGCAGTACTTC
NA	TRBD1	TRBV5-4	TRBJ1-2	CASSWGAGGQYGYTF	TGTGCCAGCAGCTGGGGGGCAGGGGGCCAATATGGCTACACCTTC
NA	NA	TRBV27	TRBJ1-6	CASSSRGPGPYNSPLHF	TGTGCCAGCAGCTCCAGGGGTCCAGGGCCCTATAATTCACCCCTCCACTTT
NA	TRBD1	TRBV19	TRBJ2-7	CASSTRQGWNEQYF	TGTGCCAGTAGTACCCGACAGGGATGGAACGAGCAGTACTTC
once	NA	TRBV27	TRBJ1-5	CASRKQGDQPQHF	TGTGCCAGCCGTAAACAGGGAGACCAGCCCCAGCATTTT
few	NA	TRBV2	TRBJ1-5	CASSDESGNQPQHF	TGTGCCAGCAGTGATGAGTCGGGCAATCAGCCCCAGCATTTT
NA	NA	TRBV24-1	TRBJ1-2	CAAFSQASYGYTF	TGTGCAGCCTTCTCCCAGGCGAGCTATGGCTACACCTTC